One sample yielded the 9 T cell receptor beta chains listed below, sequenced in a study of T cell responses to AZD1222 COVID-19 vaccine. Using immunoSEQ multiplex PCR, the repertoire was profiled, and TCRdb retains in-frame clones only, with some absent. This sample has 120,000 or so clones; approximately 85% occur once, and the top ten carry around 1.6%. Material: peripheral blood, obtained on day 0 of AZD1222 vaccination. These receptors all come from an adult in good health.

Worth noting for this clone: A read error may produce the germline difference seen at one junction end. The rearrangement uses TRBV7-7 and TRBJ2-3; 10 bases fit TRBD2. The germline V gene has CDR1 SSHAT and CDR2 FNYEAQ (reference sequence). The CDR3 has 15 residues. Here the CDR3 DNA reads TGTGCTAGCAGCTTACTAGCGGGACCCCAGGATACGCAGTATTTT. Translating it yields CASSLLAGPQDTQYF.

The rearrangement links TRBV18 to TRBJ1-1; D not resolved. The CDR3 is made up of 14 amino acids. The germline V gene has CDR1 KGHSH and CDR2 LQKENI. The V and J ends lost 6 bases and 1 base respectively, with 12 bases between them. The CDR3 is CASSSAGGNTEAFF. DNA for the CDR3: TGTGCCAGCTCCTCGGCTGGTGGGAACACTGAAGCTTTCTTT.

The rearrangement uses TRBV27 and TRBJ1-4; D uncertain. The CDR3 spans 15 residues. Trimming pared 2 bases from V and 7 bases from J, leaving 14 bases between. Germline CDR1 and CDR2: MNHEY and SMNVEV (reference sequence). For the CDR3, the DNA is TGTGCCAGCAGTTTACAGGTTCGAATTGGTGAAAAACTGTTTTTT. This codes for CASSLQVRIGEKLFF.

The genes are TRBV27 and TRBJ2-3; D might be TRBD2 (5 bases). This CDR3 is 16 amino acids long. Germline CDR1 and CDR2: MNHEY and SMNVEV (reference sequence). Trimming removed 10 bases from V and 0 bases from J, with 20 bases in between. The CDR3 DNA is TGTGCCATCCCACTCGAGCGGTATACTAGCACAGATACGCAGTATTTT. It yields the protein CAIPLERYTSTDTQYF.

The rearrangement joins TRBV7-9 to TRBJ2-1, with 9 nucleotides matching TRBD1. The germline V gene has CDR1 SEHNR and CDR2 FQNEAQ (reference sequence). The CDR3 runs 15 residues. With 7 bases clipped from V and 7 bases from J, the junction kept 11 bases outside the gene matches. Here the CDR3 reads CASTRAGTGKNEQFF. CDR3 nucleotide sequence: TGTGCCAGCACCAGGGCCGGGACAGGGAAGAATGAGCAGTTCTTC. Complete variable domain (other parts from reference TRBV7-9 and TRBJ2-1): DTGVSQNPRHKITKRGQNVTFRCDPISEHNRLYWYRQTLGQGPEFLTYFQNEAQLEKSRLLSDRFSAERPKGSFSTLEIQRTEQGDSAMYLCASTRAGTGKNEQFFGPGTRLTVL.

This clone is a singleton in its sample. This chain connects TRBV7-9 to TRBJ1-6; D unresolved. The V gene lost 5 bases and the J gene lost 4 bases, with 9 bases spanning the gap. In germline, CDR1 is SEHNR, CDR2 FQNEAQ (reference sequence). CDR3 length equals 14 residues. This CDR3 is CASSRTDYNSPLHF. The CDR3 DNA is TGTGCCAGCAGCCGGACGGATTATAATTCACCCCTCCACTTT.

The chain uses TRBV7-9 and TRBJ1-1; 8 bases are a match to TRBD1. CDR1 and CDR2 (germline): SEHNR, FQNEAQ (reference sequence). Losses at the gene ends were 2 bases for V and 4 bases for J; bases not matched to a gene: 12. The CDR3 is made up of 17 amino acids. The CDR3 reads CASSLQGGQGASTEAFF. CDR3 coding DNA: TGTGCCAGCAGCTTACAGGGGGGCCAGGGGGCTAGCACTGAAGCTTTCTTT. The entire variable domain, with the rest obtained from reference TRBV7-9 and TRBJ1-1, is as follows: DTGVSQNPRHKITKRGQNVTFRCDPISEHNRLYWYRQTLGQGPEFLTYFQNEAQLEKSRLLSDRFSAERPKGSFSTLEIQRTEQGDSAMYLCASSLQGGQGASTEAFFGQGTRLTVV.

In this sample, this clone turned up a few times. J is TRBJ1-5 and V is TRBV10-3; 8 bases align to TRBD1. J gave up 6 bases and V 8 bases, and 12 bases lay outside the gene matches. This CDR3 is built from 15 residues. In germline, CDR1 is ENHRY, CDR2 SYGVKD. The CDR3 protein is CAISVGKGTGQPQHF. The CDR3 bases are TGTGCCATCTCTGTTGGGAAGGGGACAGGTCAGCCCCAGCATTTT.

The chain carries TRBV15 and TRBJ1-1, with TRBD1 as a possible D gene (5 bases). This CDR3 has 15 residues. From germline, CDR1 is LNHNV and CDR2 YYDKDF (reference sequence). V dropped 3 bases and J dropped 0 bases, with 11 bases sitting between them. CDR3 DNA sequence: TGTGCCACCAGCAGGGGCACAGGATTGAACACTGAAGCTTTCTTT. Protein product: CATSRGTGLNTEAFF. The whole variable domain, remainder taken from reference TRBV15 and TRBJ1-1, is DAMVIQNPRYQVTQFGKPVTLSCSQTLNHNVMYWYQQKSSQAPKLLFHYYDKDFNNEADTPDNFQSRRPNTSFCFLDIRSPGLGDTAMYLCATSRGTGLNTEAFFGQGTRLTVV.